In its sample, the clone carrying this T cell receptor beta chain was seen many times. Through Arm-PCR of CDR3 regions and iRepertoire HTBI primers, TCR beta libraries were built. TCRdb analysed the multiplex PCR reads with MiXCR anew, one entry per CDR3 protein. Among some 250,000 distinct CDR3 sequences, 18% were seen once, and the ten largest hold approximately 14%. Time point indicated: newly diagnosed GD, antithyroid drugs for less than 3 months. RNA from PBMCs was the source of the TCR library. Germline V gene lookup returns CDR1 SEHNR and CDR2 FQNEAQ (reference sequence). This CDR3 is 16 amino acids long. J lost 0 bases, V lost 5 bases, and 5 bases had no gene match. The data derive from a study of regulatory T cells in long-lasting Graves disease. This same sample was also part of a study on T cells in Graves' hyperthyroidism and ophthalmopathy.

This TCR came from a woman aged 25 to 45 with Graves disease. This chain joins TRBV7-9 and TRBJ2-2, with 8 bases that match TRBD1. Here the sequenced sample was peripheral blood mononuclear cells (PBMCs), taken at new diagnosis, from a patient treated with antithyroid drugs. CDR3 protein: CASSDRDRPNTGELFF. Here the CDR3 DNA reads TGTGCCAGCAGCGATCGGGACAGGCCGAACACCGGGGAGCTGTTTTTT.